Listed here are 4 T cell receptor beta chains from one sample, sequenced in a study of T cells after yellow fever vaccination. TCRdb reanalysed the 5' RACE reads using MiXCR and keeps one entry per CDR3 protein. This sample carries about 300,000 distinct CDR3 sequences, around 6.8% of them seen once, and the ten largest clones take about a sixth. The sample was PBMCs, taken about 49 days after the first yellow fever vaccination. The source is a young man who received the YFV17D yellow fever vaccine.

In its sample, this clonotype was seen many times. The chain joins TRBV7-2 to TRBJ1-2; D unresolved. The germline V gene has CDR1 SGHTA and CDR2 FQGNSA. This CDR3 spans 13 amino acids. V shed 1 base and J shed 6 bases, with 9 bases lying between them. The CDR3 sequence is CASSLGLADGYTF. CDR3 DNA: TGTGCCAGCAGCTTAGGACTAGCGGATGGCTACACCTTC.

This clonotype showed up just a few times. This sequence joins TRBV5-6 and TRBJ2-5, with 10 positions matching TRBD2. In germline, CDR1 is SGHDT, CDR2 YYEEEE. V lost 6 bases to trimming and J lost 0 bases; unmatched junction nucleotides: 11. There are 17 residues in the CDR3. CDR3 region: CASTVGVAGGYQETQYF. In DNA, the CDR3 is TGTGCCAGCACCGTGGGGGTAGCGGGGGGTTACCAAGAGACCCAGTACTTC.

V and J are TRBV12-3 or TRBV12-4 and TRBJ2-7; unclear D gene. Deletions cut 3 bases from V and 3 bases from J, with 9 bases between. The CDR3 has 13 amino acids. Here the CDR3 DNA reads TGTGCCAGCAGTTTTGTAGCCGGCTACGAGCAGTACGTC. It yields the protein CASSFVAGYEQYV.

The chain employs TRBV5-1 and TRBJ2-1; 8 bases agree with TRBD1. V dropped 0 bases and J dropped 7; count of bases not matched to a gene: 6. Germline V lookup: CDR1 SGHRS, CDR2 YFSETQ. This CDR3 spans 15 amino acids. CDR3 protein: CASSLGTGIGNEQFF. As DNA, the CDR3 is TGCGCCAGCAGCTTGGGGACAGGGATAGGGAATGAGCAGTTCTTC.